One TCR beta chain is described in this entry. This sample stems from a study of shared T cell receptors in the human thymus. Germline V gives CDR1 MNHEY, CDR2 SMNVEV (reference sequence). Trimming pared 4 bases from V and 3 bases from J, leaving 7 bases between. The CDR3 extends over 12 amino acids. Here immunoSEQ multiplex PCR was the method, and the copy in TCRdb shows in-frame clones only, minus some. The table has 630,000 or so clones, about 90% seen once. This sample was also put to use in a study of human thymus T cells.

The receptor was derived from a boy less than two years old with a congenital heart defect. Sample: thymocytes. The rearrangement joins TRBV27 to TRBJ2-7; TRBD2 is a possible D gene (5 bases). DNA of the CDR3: TGTGCCAGCAGTTGCGGGTTCTACGAGCAGTACTTC. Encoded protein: CASSCGFYEQYF.